This is a list of T cell receptor beta chains from one sample in a study of PD-1 blockade in classical Hodgkin lymphoma. This table comes from immunoSEQ multiplex PCR, and its TCRdb copy is limited to in-frame clones, with some not included. This repertoire shows 72,000 or so clones, 85% to 95% found once; its top ten account for about 7.6%. The specimen was peripheral blood mononuclear cells (PBMCs), collected at baseline. These TCRs come from a human donor with classical Hodgkin lymphoma. The CDR3 runs from the conserved cysteine through the conserved F or W. The D gene is left open where the match is weak. Rows may omit the clone size; those that give it use once, few, many or a size class.

v_gene: TRBV27; j_gene: TRBJ1-2; abundance: NA; d_gene: NA; CDR3nt: TGTGCCAGCAGTTTCTCCGTGGAGGGTAGCTATGGCTACACCTTC; CDR3aa: CASSFSVEGSYGYTF
v_gene: TRBV9; j_gene: TRBJ2-1; abundance: NA; d_gene: NA; CDR3nt: TGTGCCAGCAGCGTAGTAAGCGACCCGGACAATGAGCAGTTCTTC; CDR3aa: CASSVVSDPDNEQFF
v_gene: TRBV2; j_gene: TRBJ2-1; abundance: NA; d_gene: NA; CDR3nt: TGTGCCAGCAGCCCGGGCAATGAGCAGTTCTTC; CDR3aa: CASSPGNEQFF
v_gene: TRBV2; j_gene: TRBJ2-3; abundance: NA; d_gene: TRBD2; CDR3nt: TGTGCCAGCCCGAGAAGCGGGGGGAGCACAGATACGCAGTATTTT; CDR3aa: CASPRSGGSTDTQYF
v_gene: TRBV7-9; j_gene: TRBJ1-4; abundance: NA; d_gene: NA; CDR3nt: TGTGCCAGCAGCTTATCGCTCAGGGACCCGAGCGAAAAACTGTTTTTT; CDR3aa: CASSLSLRDPSEKLFF
v_gene: TRBV27; j_gene: TRBJ2-3; abundance: NA; d_gene: TRBD2; CDR3nt: TGTGCCAGCAGTAAGCTAGCGGGAGGGCCCTCGAGAGATACGCAGTATTTT; CDR3aa: CASSKLAGGPSRDTQYF
v_gene: TRBV7-9; j_gene: TRBJ2-7; abundance: NA; d_gene: NA; CDR3nt: TGTGCCAGCAGCCCGGACACGTACGAGCAGTACTTC; CDR3aa: CASSPDTYEQYF
v_gene: TRBV27; j_gene: TRBJ2-7; abundance: few; d_gene: TRBD1; CDR3nt: TGTGCCTACCCTCGGATTGGGACAGCCCTCTCCTACGAGCAGTACTTC; CDR3aa: CAYPRIGTALSYEQYF
v_gene: TRBV7-9; j_gene: TRBJ2-7; abundance: NA; d_gene: NA; CDR3nt: TGTGCCAGCAGCTTGGATTTCGCAGCCTACGAGCAGTACTTC; CDR3aa: CASSLDFAAYEQYF
v_gene: TRBV27; j_gene: TRBJ2-5; abundance: NA; d_gene: TRBD1; CDR3nt: TGTGCCAGCAGTCCGAAACAGGGGGCTGGGGGGGGAAAAGAGACCCAGTACTTC; CDR3aa: CASSPKQGAGGGKETQYF
v_gene: TRBV28; j_gene: TRBJ2-7; abundance: NA; d_gene: NA; CDR3nt: TGTGCCAGCAGTTTATTTCGTGCGGGGTTCATATCCTACGAGCAGTACTTC; CDR3aa: CASSLFRAGFISYEQYF
v_gene: TRBV7-2; j_gene: TRBJ1-2; abundance: NA; d_gene: TRBD1; CDR3nt: TGTGCCAGCAGCTTAAATTCAGGGGGTGGCTACACCTTC; CDR3aa: CASSLNSGGGYTF